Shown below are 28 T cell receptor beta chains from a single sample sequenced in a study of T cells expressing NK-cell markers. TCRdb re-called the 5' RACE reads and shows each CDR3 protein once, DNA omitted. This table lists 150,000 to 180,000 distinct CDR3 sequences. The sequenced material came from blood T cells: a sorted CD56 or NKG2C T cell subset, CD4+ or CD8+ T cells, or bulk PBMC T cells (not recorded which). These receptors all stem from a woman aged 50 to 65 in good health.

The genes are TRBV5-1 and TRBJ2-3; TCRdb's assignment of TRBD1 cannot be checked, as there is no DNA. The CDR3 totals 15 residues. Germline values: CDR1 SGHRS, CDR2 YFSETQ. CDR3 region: CASSEWDRGTDTQYF.

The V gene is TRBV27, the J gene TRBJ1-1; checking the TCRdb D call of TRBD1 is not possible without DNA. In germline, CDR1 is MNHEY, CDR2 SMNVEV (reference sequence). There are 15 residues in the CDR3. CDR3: CASSPQGHGNTEAFF.

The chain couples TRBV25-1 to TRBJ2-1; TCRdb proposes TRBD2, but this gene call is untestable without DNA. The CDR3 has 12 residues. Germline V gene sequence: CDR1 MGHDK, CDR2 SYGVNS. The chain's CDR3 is CASHRGPNEQFF.

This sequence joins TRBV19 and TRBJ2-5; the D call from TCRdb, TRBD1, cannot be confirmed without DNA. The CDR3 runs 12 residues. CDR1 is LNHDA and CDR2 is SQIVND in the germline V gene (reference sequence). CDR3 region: CASSHRRETQYF.

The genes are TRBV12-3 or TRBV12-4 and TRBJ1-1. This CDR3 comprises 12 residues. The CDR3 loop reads CASRPGLPEAFF.

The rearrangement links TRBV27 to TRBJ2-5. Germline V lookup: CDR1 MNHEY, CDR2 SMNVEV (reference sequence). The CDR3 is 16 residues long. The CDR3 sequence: CASSRTKPLDQETQYF.

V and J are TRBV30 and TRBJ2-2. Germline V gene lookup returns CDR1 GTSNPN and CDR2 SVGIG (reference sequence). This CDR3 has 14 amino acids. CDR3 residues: CAWMGRGNTGELFF.

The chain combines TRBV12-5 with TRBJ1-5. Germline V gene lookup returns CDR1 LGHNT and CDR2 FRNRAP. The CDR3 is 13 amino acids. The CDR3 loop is CASAPNSNQPQHF.

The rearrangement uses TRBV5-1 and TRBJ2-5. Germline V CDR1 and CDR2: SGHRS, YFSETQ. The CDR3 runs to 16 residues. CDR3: CASSPTQSGYQETQYF.

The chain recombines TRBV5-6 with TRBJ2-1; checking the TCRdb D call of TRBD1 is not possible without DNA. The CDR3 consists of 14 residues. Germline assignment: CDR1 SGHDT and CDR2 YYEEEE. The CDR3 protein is CASSSGWGNNEQFF.

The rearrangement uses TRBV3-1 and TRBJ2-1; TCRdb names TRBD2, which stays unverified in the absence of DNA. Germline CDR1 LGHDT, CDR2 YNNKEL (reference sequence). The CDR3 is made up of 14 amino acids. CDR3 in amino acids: CASSPLREGNEQFF.

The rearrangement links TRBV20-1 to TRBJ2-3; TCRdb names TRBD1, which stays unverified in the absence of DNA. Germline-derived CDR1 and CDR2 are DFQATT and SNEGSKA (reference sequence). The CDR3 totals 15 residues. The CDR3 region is CSARAGTTDTDTQYF.

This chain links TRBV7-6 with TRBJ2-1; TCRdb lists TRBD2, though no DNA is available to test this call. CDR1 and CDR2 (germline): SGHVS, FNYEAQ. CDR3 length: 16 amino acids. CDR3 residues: CASSLGATSGGNEQFF.

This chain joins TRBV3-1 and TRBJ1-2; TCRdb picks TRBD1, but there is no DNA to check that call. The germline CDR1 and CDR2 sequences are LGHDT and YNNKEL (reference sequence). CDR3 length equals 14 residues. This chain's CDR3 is CASSPQQEYYGYTF.

CDR3 sequence: CSAAIAGGPHEQFF. J is TRBJ2-1 and V is TRBV29-1; TCRdb calls TRBD2, which cannot be checked without DNA. CDR3 size: 14 residues. Germline CDR1 reads SQVTM; CDR2 reads ANQGSEA.

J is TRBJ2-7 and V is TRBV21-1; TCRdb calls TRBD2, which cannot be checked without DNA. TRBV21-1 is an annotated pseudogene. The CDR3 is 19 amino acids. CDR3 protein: CASSRQGGTSGSSPYEQYF.

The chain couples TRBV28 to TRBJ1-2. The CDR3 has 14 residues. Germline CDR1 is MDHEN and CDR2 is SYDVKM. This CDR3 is CASSPLSLGYGYTF.

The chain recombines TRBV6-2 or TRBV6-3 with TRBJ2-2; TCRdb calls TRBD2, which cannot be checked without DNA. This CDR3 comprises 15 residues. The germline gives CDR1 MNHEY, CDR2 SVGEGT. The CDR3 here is CASSSLAGQTGELFF.

The chain's CDR3 is CSVRVGTEQFF. The chain links TRBV29-1 to TRBJ2-1; TCRdb selects TRBD1, and the lack of DNA leaves this call unchecked. Germline V gives CDR1 SQVTM, CDR2 ANQGSEA. This CDR3 region has 11 residues.

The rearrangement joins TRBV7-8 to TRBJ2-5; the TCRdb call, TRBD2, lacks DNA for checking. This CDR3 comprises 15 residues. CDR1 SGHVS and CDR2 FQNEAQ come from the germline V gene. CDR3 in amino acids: CASSRRRTGKETQYF.

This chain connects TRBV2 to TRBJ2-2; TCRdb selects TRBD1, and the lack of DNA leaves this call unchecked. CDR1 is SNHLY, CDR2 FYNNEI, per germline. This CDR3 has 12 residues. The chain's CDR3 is CASMRGTGELFF.

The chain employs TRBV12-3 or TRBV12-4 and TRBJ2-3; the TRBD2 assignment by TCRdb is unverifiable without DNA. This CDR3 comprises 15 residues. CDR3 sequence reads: CASSFVLAGTDTQYF.

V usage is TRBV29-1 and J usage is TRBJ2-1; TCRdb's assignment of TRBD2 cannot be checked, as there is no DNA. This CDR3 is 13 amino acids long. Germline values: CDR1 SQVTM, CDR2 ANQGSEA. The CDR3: CSLRLVSYNEQFF.

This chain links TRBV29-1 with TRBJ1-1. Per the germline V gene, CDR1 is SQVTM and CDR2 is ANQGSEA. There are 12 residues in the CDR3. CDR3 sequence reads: CSVVSGDTEAFF.

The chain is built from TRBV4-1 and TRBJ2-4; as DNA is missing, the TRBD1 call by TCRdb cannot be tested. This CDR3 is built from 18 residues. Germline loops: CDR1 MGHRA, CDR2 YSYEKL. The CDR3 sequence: CASSQDRGTGGPYDIQYF.

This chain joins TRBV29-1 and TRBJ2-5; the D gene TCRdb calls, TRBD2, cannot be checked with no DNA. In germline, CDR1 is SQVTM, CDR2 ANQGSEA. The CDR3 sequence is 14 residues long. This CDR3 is CSVPKSGELETQYF.

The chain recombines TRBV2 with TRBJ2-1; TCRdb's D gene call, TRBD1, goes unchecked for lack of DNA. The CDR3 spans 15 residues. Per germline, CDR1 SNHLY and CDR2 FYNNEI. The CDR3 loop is CASSGGGGTYNEQFF.

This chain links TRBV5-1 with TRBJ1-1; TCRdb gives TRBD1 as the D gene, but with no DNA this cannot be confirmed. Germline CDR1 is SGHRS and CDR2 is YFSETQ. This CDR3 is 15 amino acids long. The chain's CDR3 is CASSLVSGGGSEAFF. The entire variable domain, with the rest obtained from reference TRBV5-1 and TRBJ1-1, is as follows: KAGVTQTPRYLIKTRGQQVTLSCSPISGHRSVSWYQQTPGQGLQFLFEYFSETQRNKGNFPGRFSGRQFSNSRSEMNVSTLELGDSALYLCASSLVSGGGSEAFFGQGTRLTVV.